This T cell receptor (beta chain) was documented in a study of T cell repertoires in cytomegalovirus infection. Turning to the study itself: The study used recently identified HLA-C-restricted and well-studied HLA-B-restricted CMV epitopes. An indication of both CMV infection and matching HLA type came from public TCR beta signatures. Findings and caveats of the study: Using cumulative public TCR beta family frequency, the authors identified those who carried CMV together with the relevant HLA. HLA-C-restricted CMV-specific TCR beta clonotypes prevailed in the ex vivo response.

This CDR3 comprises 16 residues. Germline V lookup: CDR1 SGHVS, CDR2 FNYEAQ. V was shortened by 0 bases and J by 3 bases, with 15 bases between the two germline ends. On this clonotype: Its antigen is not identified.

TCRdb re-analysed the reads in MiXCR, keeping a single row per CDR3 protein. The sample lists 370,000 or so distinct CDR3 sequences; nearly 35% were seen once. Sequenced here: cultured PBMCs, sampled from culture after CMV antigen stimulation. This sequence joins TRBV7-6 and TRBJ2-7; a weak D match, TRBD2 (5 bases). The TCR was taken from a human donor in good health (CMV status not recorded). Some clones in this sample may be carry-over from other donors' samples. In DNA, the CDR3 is TGTGCCAGCAGCTTAGCGGGCGGAGGCCCTCTCTACGAGCAGTACTTC. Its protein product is CASSLAGGGPLYEQYF.